This T cell receptor (beta chain) appears in the sequencing data of a study of T cell repertoires in cytomegalovirus infection. Study-level information: The public TCR beta signatures pointed to both CMV infection and matching HLA type.

A note on this clonotype: Its target is unknown.

MiXCR, run by TCRdb on the reads, gives a single entry per CDR3 protein. The table includes 150,000 to 200,000 distinct CDR3 sequences, 28% detected once. Study outcomes and limitations: Clonotype analysis showed dominance of the ex vivo response by HLA-C-restricted CMV-specific TCR beta clonotypes.

CDR1 is MNHEY, CDR2 SVGEGT, per germline. V was pared by 6 bases and J by 0 bases, with 14 bases between. This CDR3 region has 15 residues. Sequencing used PBMCs. This TCR was sampled from a human donor in good health (CMV status not recorded). Some clones in this sample may be carry-over from other donors' samples. This sequence joins TRBV6-2 or TRBV6-3 and TRBJ1-1; maybe TRBD1 (5 bases). CDR3 sequence (DNA): TGTGCCAGCAGGAAGGTTGGGGGAATGAACACTGAAGCTTTCTTT. This codes for CASRKVGGMNTEAFF.